Sequencing of this T cell receptor (beta chain) was carried out in a study of T cells in Graves' hyperthyroidism and ophthalmopathy. It was RNA transcripts that yielded the amplified TCR beta CDR3 regions. First-round RT-PCR with HTBI primers amplified the TCR CDR3 region. One entry per CDR3 protein results from TCRdb running MiXCR on the multiplex PCR reads. The repertoire holds 300,000 to 400,000 distinct CDR3 sequences, with around 13% as singletons. The CDR3 contains 15 residues. The V gene lost 4 bases and the J gene lost 5 bases, with 18 bases spanning the gap. Germline lookup yields CDR1 SGHRS and CDR2 YFSETQ. Whole-study results and caveats: A median roughly six months before onset, the model predicted ophthalmopathy.

Over 18 months, lack of ophthalmopathy progression marked Graves' hyperthyroidism as stable. Diagnosing involved the use of clinical symptoms, serum thyroxine and TRAb, thyroid ultrasound and orbital computed tomography. For this clonotype: Its specificity is not known.

This clonotype originated in a woman aged 60-75 years with Graves' hyperthyroidism. The J gene is TRBJ2-5, the V gene TRBV5-1, with a weak D call TRBD1 (6 bases). Sequencing input: blood. The CDR3 here is CASSHQPGGQETQYF. The CDR3 coding sequence is TGCGCCAGCAGCCACCAACCCGGTGGACAGGAGACCCAGTACTTC.